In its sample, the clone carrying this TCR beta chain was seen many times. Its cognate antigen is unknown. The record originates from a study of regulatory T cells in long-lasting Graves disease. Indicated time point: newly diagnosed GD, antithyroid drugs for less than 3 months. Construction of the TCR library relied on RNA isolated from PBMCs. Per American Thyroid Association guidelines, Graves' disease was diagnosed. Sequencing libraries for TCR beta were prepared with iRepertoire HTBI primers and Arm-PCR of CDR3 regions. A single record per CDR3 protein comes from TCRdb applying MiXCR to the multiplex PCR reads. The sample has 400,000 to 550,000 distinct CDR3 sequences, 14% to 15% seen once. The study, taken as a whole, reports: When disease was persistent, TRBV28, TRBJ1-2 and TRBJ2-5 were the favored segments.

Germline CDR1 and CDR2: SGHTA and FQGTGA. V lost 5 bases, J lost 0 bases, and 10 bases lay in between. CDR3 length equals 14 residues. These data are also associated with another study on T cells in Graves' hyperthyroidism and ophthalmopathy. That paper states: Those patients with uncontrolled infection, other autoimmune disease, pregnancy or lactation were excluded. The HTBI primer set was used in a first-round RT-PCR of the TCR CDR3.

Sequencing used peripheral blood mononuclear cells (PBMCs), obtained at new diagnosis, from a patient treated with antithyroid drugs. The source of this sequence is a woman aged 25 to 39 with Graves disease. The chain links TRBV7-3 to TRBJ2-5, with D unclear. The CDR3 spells CASSNGGNQETQYF. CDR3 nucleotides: TGTGCCAGCAGCAATGGCGGCAACCAAGAGACCCAGTACTTC.